One and the same sample provided the 2 T cell receptor beta chains below, sequenced in a study of T cells in Graves' hyperthyroidism and ophthalmopathy. Using RNA transcripts as the source, TCR beta CDR3 regions were amplified. The HTBI primer set drove a first-round RT-PCR of the TCR CDR3. MiXCR, applied by TCRdb to the multiplex PCR reads, yields one record per CDR3 protein. The sample comprises some 270,000 distinct CDR3 sequences, roughly 22% of which are singletons, and 30% to 40% rests with the top ten. Sequencing was carried out using blood. The receptor source for this set is a woman aged 40 to 50 with Graves' ophthalmopathy.

This clonotype was counted ten times or more. The V and J genes are TRBV20-1 and TRBJ2-7; D tentatively reads TRBD1 or TRBD2 (5 bases each). This CDR3 contains 12 residues. The germline V and J ends were trimmed by 3 bases and 6 bases, with 12 bases remaining between them. Germline assignment: CDR1 DFQATT and CDR2 SNEGSKA (reference sequence). In DNA form, the CDR3 reads TGCAGTGCTAGTGACGAGGGGTCCGAGCAGTACTTC. This codes for CSASDEGSEQYF.

Many counts were recorded for this clonotype. This rearrangement joins TRBV30 to TRBJ2-5; TRBD1 matches 9 bases. This CDR3 spans 17 amino acids. V lost 1 base and J lost 7; bases outside the gene matches: 16. CDR1 is GTSNPN, CDR2 SVGIG, per germline (reference sequence). This CDR3 reads CAWSAGQGTPSGLTQYF. The CDR3 DNA sequence: TGTGCCTGGAGTGCCGGACAGGGGACCCCGAGCGGGTTGACCCAGTACTTC.